This TCR beta chain was profiled in a study of T cell responses to AZD1222 COVID-19 vaccine. In regard to this clone: Antigen specificity is unknown.

The V and J ends lost 9 bases and 3 bases respectively, with 21 bases between them. From germline, CDR1 is SGHAT and CDR2 FQNNGV. The CDR3 is 15 amino acids. The table came from immunoSEQ multiplex PCR; TCRdb's copy has only in-frame clones and leaves some out. The repertoire holds some 130,000 clones, with 70% to 90% as singletons. General study findings and limits: Seropositive AZD1222 recipients at baseline numbered only six or seven. Vaccine-associated CD4 TCRs ranged over spike, dominating at 160-218 and 743-854.

The TCR comes from an adult in good health. This chain uses TRBV11-2 with TRBJ2-7; D perhaps matches TRBD2 (5 bases). The sample was peripheral blood, taken on day 0 of AZD1222 vaccination. CDR3 residues: CASQATDFTSYEQYF. The CDR3 DNA is TGTGCCAGTCAAGCTACAGATTTCACTAGCTACGAGCAGTACTTC.